Presented here are 12 T cell receptor beta chains from one specimen sequenced in a study of blood T cell repertoires in COVID-19. Sequencing was performed with immunoSEQ multiplex PCR; in TCRdb, only in-frame clones are kept and a portion is missing. The profile covers more than 200,000 clones, with about 88% appearing a single time and roughly 2% taken by the ten largest. Sequencing was carried out using peripheral blood. The receptors were gathered from a woman aged 40 to 50 who had recovered from COVID-19.

This chain links TRBV7-2 with TRBJ2-6; D is uncertain. This CDR3 is built from 17 residues. CDR1 and CDR2 from the germline V gene are SGHTA and FQGNSA. Trimming removed 0 bases from V and 1 base from J, with 10 bases in between. The DNA of the CDR3 is TGTGCCAGCAGCTTAGCGCTACAGTTATCTGGGGCCAACGTCCTGACTTTC. As protein: CASSLALQLSGANVLTF. Drawing the rest from reference TRBV7-2 and TRBJ2-6, the complete variable domain is GAGVSQSPSNKVTEKGKDVELRCDPISGHTALYWYRQSLGQGLEFLIYFQGNSAPDKSGLPSDRFSAERTGGSVSTLTIQRTQQEDSAVYLCASSLALQLSGANVLTFGAGSRLTVL.

The chain couples TRBV28 to TRBJ2-7; possibly TRBD2 for D (6 bases). Germline V gene data show CDR1 as MDHEN and CDR2 as SYDVKM. The CDR3 runs to 13 residues. Trimming removed 6 bases at V and 2 bases at J, with 11 bases between. CDR3 coding DNA: TGTGCCAGCAGGAACGGGGGAGCCTACGAGCAGTACTTC. As protein: CASRNGGAYEQYF.

The CDR3 DNA is TGTGCCAGCAGTTACTCCGAGAGACAGAATGAAGCTTTCTTT. Translation: CASSYSERQNEAFF. The chain links TRBV6-6 to TRBJ1-1, with D maybe TRBD1 (5 bases). V dropped 0 bases and J dropped 7 bases, with 12 bases sitting between them. The length of the CDR3 is 14 residues. The germline CDR1 and CDR2 sequences are MNHNY and SVGAGI (reference sequence).

In nucleotides, the CDR3 is TGTGCCAGCAGCCACGGCGGTGGAACCGGGGAGCTGTTTTTT. It codes for CASSHGGGTGELFF. This chain uses TRBV5-4 with TRBJ2-2; D unclear. This CDR3 is 14 amino acids long. The ends were cut back, 4 bases at V and 5 bases at J, with 12 bases in the middle. Per germline, CDR1 SGHNT and CDR2 YYREEE (reference sequence). The full variable domain, with the rest looked up from reference TRBV5-4 and TRBJ2-2, is ETGVTQSPTHLIKTRGQQVTLRCSSQSGHNTVSWYQQALGQGPQFIFQYYREEENGRGNFPPRFSGLQFPNYSSELNVNALELDDSALYLCASSHGGGTGELFFGEGSRLTVL.

The V gene is TRBV27, the J gene TRBJ2-1, with 7 bases lining up with TRBD2. This CDR3 region has 16 residues. Germline values: CDR1 MNHEY, CDR2 SMNVEV (reference sequence). V gave up 6 bases and J gave up 3 bases; unmatched junction bases: 11. The CDR3 DNA is TGTGCCAGCAGACCCTGGGGAGGGCCAATCTACAATGAGCAGTTCTTC. It translates to CASRPWGGPIYNEQFF.

The chain combines TRBV7-3 with TRBJ2-1; TRBD2 matches at 8 bases. Trimming took 5 bases from V and 2 from J; bases not matched to a gene: 5. CDR3 length: 15 amino acids. Germline CDR1 SGHTA, CDR2 FQGTGA. CDR3 loop: CASSQAGEPYNEQFF. The DNA for the CDR3 is TGTGCCAGCAGCCAAGCGGGAGAACCCTACAATGAGCAGTTCTTC.

V is TRBV11-2 and J is TRBJ2-4, with D maybe TRBD1 (5 bases). The CDR3 is 15 amino acids. Germline values: CDR1 SGHAT, CDR2 FQNNGV. Trimming removed 0 bases from V and 5 bases from J, with 11 bases in between. CDR3 amino acids: CASSLEGDSQNIQYF. In nucleotides, the CDR3 is TGTGCCAGCAGCTTAGAAGGAGACAGCCAAAACATTCAGTACTTC.

The chain is built from TRBV11-3 and TRBJ2-4, with D unresolved. Trimming left V 5 bases short and J 9 bases short, with 11 bases between. Germline CDR1 and CDR2: SGHNT and YENEEA. CDR3 size: 12 residues. CDR3 protein: CASSPRPSIQYF. The CDR3 DNA is TGTGCCAGCAGCCCCCGTCCTAGCATTCAGTACTTC.

This sequence joins TRBV5-6 and TRBJ1-2, with D uncertain. Germline V gene sequence: CDR1 SGHDT, CDR2 YYEEEE. The CDR3 covers 15 residues. V lost 4 bases and J lost 3, with 16 bases in between. Here the CDR3 reads CASSPHGLEDYGYTF. CDR3 bases: TGTGCCAGCAGCCCCCATGGGCTTGAAGACTATGGCTACACCTTC.

This sequence joins TRBV9 and TRBJ2-3, with D unresolved. Germline-derived CDR1 and CDR2 are SGDLS and YYNGEE. There are 16 residues in the CDR3. The V end lost 0 bases, the J end lost 0 bases, and 11 bases lay between the germline ends. The DNA for the CDR3 is TGTGCCAGCAGCGTAGGCCCCAGCGACAGCACAGATACGCAGTATTTT. The encoded protein is CASSVGPSDSTDTQYF.

The chain is built from TRBV7-2 and TRBJ1-2; the D is unclear. Germline CDR1 and CDR2: SGHTA and FQGNSA. Deletions cut 2 bases from V and 2 bases from J, with 9 bases between. The CDR3 loop spans 14 amino acids. CDR3 bases: TGTGCCAGCAGCTTATCTGGAGGGAACTATGGCTACACCTTC. Its protein product is CASSLSGGNYGYTF.

V and J are TRBV6-5 and TRBJ2-7; the match to TRBD1 covers 7 bases. This CDR3 region has 14 residues. From germline, CDR1 is MNHEY and CDR2 SVGAGI. J was trimmed by 1 base and V by 6 bases; bases with no gene match: 6. The CDR3 DNA reads as TGTGCCAGCAGCTTAAACAGGGGATCCTACGAGCAGTACTTC. Translating gives CASSLNRGSYEQYF.